The text below deals with one TCR beta chain. In the study's own analysis: Scientists estimated how many nucleated cells there were by amplifying reference gene primers. Data came from immunoSEQ multiplex PCR; TCRdb stores just in-frame clones and leaves some out. V and J calls and clone size come straight from that table; D and trimming were deduced from the DNA. There are tens of thousands of clones in the sample; approximately 79% occur only once, and 15% to 20% lies in the top ten. Germline loops: CDR1 SGHRS, CDR2 YFSETQ. V was clipped by 2 bases and J by 6 bases, with 15 bases between them. There are 15 residues in the CDR3. This specimen comes from a study of blood T cell repertoires in COVID-19. Study context: There were acute and convalescent COVID-19 samples, and they came from the United States, Italy and Spain. The analysed material was cDNA or gDNA that came from T cells, B-cell-depleted T cells, or PBMCs.

The receptor's source is a man aged 60 to 69 with acute or convalescent COVID-19. The chain carries TRBV5-1 and TRBJ2-1, with a tentative D call TRBD2 (6 bases). The sample comprised peripheral blood. The CDR3 sequence: CASSLWRRRGNEQFF. CDR3 DNA sequence: TGCGCCAGCAGCTTATGGCGCCGGCGGGGCAATGAGCAGTTCTTC.